This T cell receptor (beta chain) was captured by sequencing in a study of T-cell reconstitution after alpha-beta-depleted transplantation in children. CDR3 length equals 14 residues. The germline CDR1 and CDR2 sequences are ENHRY and SYGVKD. Germline trimming cut 10 bases from V and 3 bases from J; bases unmatched to any gene: 4. Unique molecular identifiers were used in preparing the TCRbeta library. In TCRdb, the PCR reads were re-called with MiXCR into one record per CDR3 protein. The data show approximately 240,000 distinct CDR3 sequences, with under 13% seen just once and about 28% held by the top ten. This clonotype has ten or more counts.

The material was PBMCs, obtained before TCRalphabeta/CD19-depleted stem cell transplant. This TCR was sampled from a child under three years old with acute myeloid leukemia, due to receive a stem cell transplant. The rearrangement uses TRBV10-3 and TRBJ2-3, with 13 bases matching TRBD2. CDR3 bases: TGTGCCACCTGGACTAGCGGGAGAACAGATACGCAGTATTTT. It specifies CATWTSGRTDTQYF.